This T cell receptor (beta chain) was captured in a study of blood T cell repertoires in COVID-19. Study background: Nucleic acid was either cDNA or gDNA, and it came from T cells, B-cell-depleted T cells, or PBMCs.

V shed 5 bases, J shed 1 base, and the junction held 5 bases outside the gene matches. Germline CDR1 and CDR2: MNHEY and SVGAGI. The CDR3 sequence is 14 residues long. TCRdb's copy holds only in-frame clones and misses some; the assay was immunoSEQ multiplex PCR. Of approximately 180,000 clones listed, about 79% are singletons. The chain links TRBV6-5 to TRBJ2-7; TRBD1 matches at 7 bases. The sample taken for sequencing was peripheral blood. The TCR sequence derives from an older woman with acute or convalescent COVID-19. CDR3 region: CASSTDRRSYEQYF. The CDR3 bases are TGTGCCAGCAGTACGGACAGGCGTTCCTACGAGCAGTACTTC.